One T cell receptor beta chain is described in this entry. This sample stems from a study of control samples from healthy donors and cancer patients. Profiled with immunoSEQ multiplex PCR; TCRdb holds only in-frame clones, not every one. The profile shows some 140,000 clones, about nine tenths of them singletons. Germline-derived CDR1 and CDR2 are LNHDA and SQIVND (reference sequence). V lost 5 bases, J lost 1 base, and 10 bases stayed unmatched. The CDR3 runs to 16 residues. The sequence derives from a man between 25 and 39 years old in good health. The chain uses TRBV19 and TRBJ2-5; 7 bases agree with TRBD2. Source material: blood. The DNA of the CDR3 is TGTGCCAGTAGTCTGGGGGAGGGGTCGGTCCAAGAGACCCAGTACTTC. Encoded protein: CASSLGEGSVQETQYF.